This T cell receptor beta chain came from a study of blood T cells in healthy people across ages. Whole-study context: About one barcoded beta molecule per two T cells was the capture yield of template switching.

This clonotype was picked up many times. Its antigen is not known. Deletions cut 3 bases from V and 0 bases from J, with 4 bases between. There are 12 residues in the CDR3. Germline V gene sequence: CDR1 DFQATT, CDR2 SNEGSKA (reference sequence). Then a second PCR, running roughly 7 to 11 cycles, was carried out with a sample-barcoded 5' primer and a J-beta primer mix. TCRdb reprocessed the 5' RACE reads via MiXCR and lists one record per CDR3 protein. The table lists over 1.5 million distinct CDR3 sequences, just under 50% of them singletons. Whole-study results and caveats: Unsorted PBMCs blocked a conclusive comparison of naive and antigen-experienced cells.

The sample taken for sequencing was blood. The receptor comes from a woman aged 40 to 50 in good health. The gene calls are TRBV20-1 and TRBJ2-3; D remains unclear. The CDR3 nucleotides read TGCAGTGCTAGGCCTAGCACAGATACGCAGTATTTT. Translation gives CSARPSTDTQYF.